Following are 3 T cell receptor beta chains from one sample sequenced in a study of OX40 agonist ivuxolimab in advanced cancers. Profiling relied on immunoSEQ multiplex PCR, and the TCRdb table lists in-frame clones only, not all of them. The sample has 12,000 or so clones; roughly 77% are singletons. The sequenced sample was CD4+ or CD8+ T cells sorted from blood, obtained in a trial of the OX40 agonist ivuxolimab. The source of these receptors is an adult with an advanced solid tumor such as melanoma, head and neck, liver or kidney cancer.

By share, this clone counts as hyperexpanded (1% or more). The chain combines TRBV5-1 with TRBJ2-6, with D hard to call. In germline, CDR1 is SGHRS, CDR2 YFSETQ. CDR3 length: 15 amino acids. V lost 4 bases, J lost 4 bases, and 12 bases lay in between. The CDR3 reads CASSPLYPGANVLTF. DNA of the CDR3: TGCGCCAGCAGCCCTTTATATCCAGGGGCCAACGTCCTGACTTTC.

CDR3 amino acids: CAWTGGASSSYNEQFF. CDR3 nucleotide sequence: TGTGCCTGGACCGGGGGGGCTTCAAGCTCCTACAATGAGCAGTTCTTC. The J gene is TRBJ2-1, the V gene TRBV30; TRBD2 agrees at 8 bases. J was trimmed by 0 bases and V by 4 bases; bases with no gene match: 8. The CDR3 extends over 16 amino acids. Germline CDR1 is GTSNPN and CDR2 is SVGIG (reference sequence). Based on the CDR3 plus reference TRBV30 and TRBJ2-1, the full variable domain is SQTIHQWPATLVQPVGSPLSLECTVEGTSNPNLYWYRQAAGRGLQLLFYSVGIGQISSEVPQNLSASRPQDRQFILSSKKLLLSDSGFYLCAWTGGASSSYNEQFFGPGTRLTVL.

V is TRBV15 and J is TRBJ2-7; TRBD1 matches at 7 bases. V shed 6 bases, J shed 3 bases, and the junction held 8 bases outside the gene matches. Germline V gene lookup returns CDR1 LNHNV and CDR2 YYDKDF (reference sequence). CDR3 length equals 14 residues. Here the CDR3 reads CATSTGRGFYEQYF. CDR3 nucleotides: TGTGCCACCAGTACAGGCAGGGGGTTCTACGAGCAGTACTTC.